This entry describes one T cell receptor beta chain. Its binding antigen is unknown. Per-base quality was not reported, and no clone a single base away is much larger than it. The library came from the immunoSEQ multiplex PCR assay. For the original study's pipeline: A statistical classification framework was built to diagnose cytomegalovirus status from the catalog of TCR beta chain sequences. TCRdb re-hosts the immuneACCESS table, in-frame sequences only. Its copies lack some clones; in the studies checked, an unresolved V gene accounts for under half of them, and the cause for the rest is not known. V, J and clone size were drawn from that table, and D and trimming were deduced from the DNA. Across this sample there are 150,000 to 200,000 clones, with 75% to 90% seen only once. The ten top clones hold about 2.2% of the sample. The sample comes from a study of cytomegalovirus exposure and HLA in healthy donors (dated by TCRdb to 2016 to 2017). For the study in its entirety: The 500 to 800 repertoires of the first cohort and the roughly 120 validation repertoires were produced on the same platform, according to a later analysis. The study aimed to test whether cataloging public T cell receptors could reveal signatures of past pathogen exposure. Besides the first cohort of roughly 660 subjects, a separate validation cohort made up of about 120 different subjects was used. To predict cytomegalovirus infection status, the study brought together high-throughput TCR immunosequencing, statistical association of individual TCRs with disease status, and machine learning.

Trimming removed 4 bases from V and 0 bases from J, leaving 12 bases between the germline ends. CDR1 and CDR2 (SQVTM, ANQGSEA) derive from the germline V gene. Including cysteine and phenylalanine, the CDR3 has 14 amino acids. Just the 42-base CDR3 DNA is kept, in frame starting at base 1. The donors belonged to the validation cohort of over a hundred subjects, which was separate from the approximately 610-subject first cohort. The investigation overall reported the following: In vitro tests confirmed that a few of the cytomegalovirus-associated TCR beta chains recognize cytomegalovirus antigens. In a later analysis, TCRs clustered in the first cohort were found to also tend to co-occur in the 100 to 150 validation repertoires, with 85% to 95% of cluster scores above 0. In both the original and validation cohorts, the classifier was reported to diagnose cytomegalovirus status with high specificity and sensitivity. Most TCR sequences were observed very rarely across donors, whereas some public TCRs were present in many individuals. The authors suggested that the approach could potentially be generalized to other disease states and immunological phenotypes. A later analysis lacked HLA typing for the validation cohort, so it scored co-occurrence in that cohort across all 110 or so repertoires. A total of 150 or so TCR beta chains were listed by the study as associated with cytomegalovirus.

The receptor's source is a young woman in good health and CMV-seronegative. Sequences were obtained from PBMCs. The chain is assembled from TRBV29-1 and TRBJ1-1, and the D gene may be TRBD1, 6 bases matching. The CDR3 reads as follows: CSVGVDSMNTEAFF. The DNA sequence follows: TGCAGCGTTGGGGTGGACAGTATGAACACTGAAGCTTTCTTT.